The 32 T cell receptor beta chains in this list originate from one sample, sequenced in a study of T cell responses to AZD1222 COVID-19 vaccine (dated by TCRdb to the early 2020s). The time point label corresponds to: baseline before first vaccination. The library was made by the immunoSEQ multiplex PCR assay. This immuneACCESS table, as held by TCRdb, lists in-frame sequences with V and J called but not all clones. Of the missing ones, under half trace to an unresolved V gene in checked studies; the others have no known cause. The sample table lists roughly 150,000 clones, approximately 90% of them with a count of one. In total, the top ten clones hold approximately 4.8% of the sample. The specimen was peripheral blood, collected on day 0 of AZD1222 vaccination. The receptors here all came from an adult in good health.

This chain joins TRBV28 and TRBJ2-7; 7 nucleotides agree with TRBD2. Germline V gene lookup returns CDR1 MDHEN and CDR2 SYDVKM. V lost 1 base and J lost 0; bases outside the gene matches: 6. CDR3 size: 16 residues. The CDR3 loop reads CASSLFSSGSSYEQYF. CDR3 nucleotide sequence: TGTGCCAGCAGTTTATTCTCTAGCGGAAGCTCCTACGAGCAGTACTTC.

This chain uses TRBV6-5 with TRBJ2-6; D remains ambiguous. The CDR3 is 15 amino acids. Germline CDR1 reads MNHEY; CDR2 reads SVGAGI. V dropped 0 bases and J dropped 0 bases, with 3 bases sitting between them. The DNA of the CDR3 is TGTGCCAGCAGTTACTCCTACTCTGGGGCCAACGTCCTGACTTTC. Amino acids: CASSYSYSGANVLTF.

The rearrangement links TRBV25-1 to TRBJ1-2; no clear D. CDR1 is MGHDK and CDR2 is SYGVNS in the germline V gene. Trimming removed 2 bases from V and 4 bases from J, with 8 bases in between. CDR3 size: 13 residues. CDR3 sequence reads: CASSEGWGYGYTF. The DNA for the CDR3 is TGTGCCAGCAGTGAAGGGTGGGGCTATGGCTACACCTTC.

This chain uses TRBV19 with TRBJ1-1; 12 nucleotides agree with TRBD1. The CDR3 is made up of 12 amino acids. J lost 8 bases, V lost 6 bases, and 1 base had no gene match. The germline gives CDR1 LNHDA, CDR2 SQIVND (reference sequence). CDR3 sequence (DNA): TGTGCCAGTAGGGGACAGGGGGCCGAAGCTTTCTTT. It codes for CASRGQGAEAFF.

The chain uses TRBV3-1 (or the pseudogene TRBV3-2) and TRBJ1-5, with TRBD1 identical over 8 bases. Trimming cost V 3 bases and J 3 bases; bases outside gene matches: 1. CDR3 length: 14 amino acids. From germline, CDR1 is LGHDT and CDR2 YNNKEL (reference sequence). CDR3 in DNA: TGTGCCAGCAGCCAGACAGGGGACAATCAGCCCCAGCATTTT. Its translation: CASSQTGDNQPQHF.

V usage is TRBV28 and J usage is TRBJ1-1; TRBD1 might be the D (6 bases). Trimming shortened V by 3 bases and J by 7 bases, and 18 bases separated the two germline ends. Germline loops: CDR1 MDHEN, CDR2 SYDVKM. The CDR3 is 15 amino acids. As DNA, the CDR3 is TGTGCCAGCAGTTTTAGGGGGGGGTCTCAGGTTGAAGCTTTCTTT. Its translation: CASSFRGGSQVEAFF.

As to this clone: An end of the junction differs from the germline gene, which may be a read error. The V and J genes are TRBV6-4 and TRBJ2-7; 11 bases line up with TRBD2. CDR3 size: 13 residues. Germline CDR1 and CDR2: MRHNA and SNTAGT. For the CDR3, the DNA is TGTGCCAGCACTCAACTAGCGGGAGTCTGTAAGGGCTTC. Encoded protein: CASTQLAGVCKGF.

The CDR3 DNA reads TGTGCCAGCAGCGTAAGGGGGACTAGCGGTAACAATGAGCAGTTCTTC. Its protein product is CASSVRGTSGNNEQFF. This chain links TRBV9 with TRBJ2-1; TRBD2 aligns across 11 bases. Germline values: CDR1 SGDLS, CDR2 YYNGEE. V dropped 1 base and J dropped 5; count of bases not matched to a gene: 5. The CDR3 is 16 residues long.

In nucleotides, the CDR3 is TGTGCCACCAGCAGACCAGCGGGAGTAAACTACAATGAGCAGTTCTTC. Translation gives CATSRPAGVNYNEQFF. The chain is built from TRBV15 and TRBJ2-1; TRBD2 agrees at 8 bases. V lost 2 bases to trimming and J lost 3 bases; unmatched junction nucleotides: 6. This CDR3 has 16 amino acids. Germline V gene data show CDR1 as LNHNV and CDR2 as YYDKDF (reference sequence).

This chain uses TRBV4-3 with TRBJ1-4, with D hard to call. Germline V gene data show CDR1 as LGHNA and CDR2 as YSLEER. There are 13 residues in the CDR3. V was pared by 0 bases and J by 6 bases, with 5 bases between. The CDR3 here is CASSQDGYEKLFF. The CDR3 DNA reads TGCGCCAGCAGCCAAGACGGGTATGAAAAACTGTTTTTT.

The V call is TRBV5-1, the J call TRBJ2-4, with 10 positions matching TRBD2. This CDR3 spans 18 amino acids. Germline V gene lookup returns CDR1 SGHRS and CDR2 YFSETQ. The V segment lost 0 bases and the J segment 0 bases; nucleotides outside the gene matches: 6. CDR3 residues: CASSLGLAGALAKNIQYF. The CDR3 coding sequence is TGCGCCAGCAGCTTGGGGCTAGCGGGGGCGCTAGCCAAAAACATTCAGTACTTC.

V gene TRBV9 combines with J gene TRBJ2-7; 13 bases match TRBD2. CDR3 length: 15 residues. With V trimmed by 3 bases and J by 0 bases, 0 bases remained unmatched. From germline, CDR1 is SGDLS and CDR2 YYNGEE. The CDR3 bases are TGTGCCAGCAGCGGGACTAGCGGGGGCTCCTACGAGCAGTACTTC. Translation: CASSGTSGGSYEQYF.

The V and J genes are TRBV19 and TRBJ1-1, with 7 bases lining up with TRBD1. This CDR3 is 17 amino acids long. Germline V gene data show CDR1 as LNHDA and CDR2 as SQIVND (reference sequence). Trimming cost V 2 bases and J 5 bases; bases outside gene matches: 14. CDR3 protein: CASSIIGYRGFRTEAFF. Here the CDR3 DNA reads TGTGCCAGTAGTATAATCGGTTACAGGGGCTTTCGGACTGAAGCTTTCTTT.

This clone has only a few counts. J is TRBJ2-7 and V is TRBV11-2; the D is unclear. CDR1 is SGHAT and CDR2 is FQNNGV in the germline V gene. The CDR3 has 15 residues. Between the trimmed V and J ends, which lost 0 bases and 2 bases, there was a span of 11 bases. CDR3 in DNA: TGTGCCAGCAGCTTAGATCAACTGGATACCTACGAGCAGTACTTC. Translated, it gives CASSLDQLDTYEQYF.

This chain joins TRBV19 and TRBJ2-1, with 15 positions matching TRBD2. The CDR3 contains 18 residues. V shed 4 bases and J 0 bases; nucleotides not matched to a gene: 4. Germline CDR1 and CDR2: LNHDA and SQIVND (reference sequence). The CDR3 here is CASSRTSGRVGSYNEQFF. CDR3 in DNA: TGTGCCAGTAGTAGGACTAGCGGGAGGGTCGGCTCCTACAATGAGCAGTTCTTC.

V usage is TRBV30 and J usage is TRBJ1-1; D might be TRBD1 (5 bases). Germline-derived CDR1 and CDR2 are GTSNPN and SVGIG (reference sequence). Trimming left V 5 bases short and J 4 bases short, with 17 bases between. The CDR3 has 14 residues. CDR3 DNA: TGTGCCTGGGGACAAGGGCATTGGGGCACTGAAGCTTTCTTT. Translated, it gives CAWGQGHWGTEAFF.

The chain employs TRBV19 and TRBJ1-2; D might be TRBD1 (5 bases). The V end lost 6 bases, the J end lost 0 bases, and 14 bases lay between the germline ends. From germline, CDR1 is LNHDA and CDR2 SQIVND (reference sequence). There are 15 residues in the CDR3. CDR3 sequence reads: CASRGEALANYGYTF. CDR3 nucleotide sequence: TGTGCCAGTAGAGGGGAGGCCTTAGCTAACTATGGCTACACCTTC.

This clone is a singleton in its sample. The chain carries TRBV6-5 and TRBJ2-7, with D maybe TRBD1 (8 bases). Trimming cost V 5 bases and J 0 bases, with 14 bases left between them. The germline V gene encodes CDR1 MNHEY and CDR2 SVGAGI. This CDR3 spans 15 amino acids. The CDR3 DNA is TGTGCCAGCAGTACAGGGGGGGGACTCTCCTACGAGCAGTACTTC. Translated, it gives CASSTGGGLSYEQYF.

This clone was picked up one time. CDR3 loop: CASSQKQGTGELFF. CDR3 sequence (DNA): TGTGCCAGCAGCCAGAAACAGGGAACCGGGGAGCTGTTTTTT. The chain joins TRBV11-2 to TRBJ2-2, with a tentative D call TRBD1 (6 bases). The ends were cut back, 5 bases at V and 5 bases at J, with 12 bases in the middle. CDR3 length: 14 amino acids. Germline lookup yields CDR1 SGHAT and CDR2 FQNNGV.

This clone was recorded a few times. J is TRBJ1-2 and V is TRBV28, with D unresolved. The V end lost 11 bases, the J end lost 4 bases, and 14 bases lay between the germline ends. The CDR3 totals 12 residues. CDR1 and CDR2 from the germline V gene are MDHEN and SYDVKM. The CDR3 protein is CAGSTEFYGYTF. The DNA of the CDR3 is TGTGCCGGAAGTACAGAGTTCTATGGCTACACCTTC.

A single count supports this clone. This chain connects TRBV19 to TRBJ1-1, with D hard to call. Between the trimmed V and J ends, which lost 1 base and 5 bases, there was a span of 14 bases. The germline V gene has CDR1 LNHDA and CDR2 SQIVND (reference sequence). The CDR3 spans 15 residues. CDR3 region: CASSIGGPPGTEAFF. CDR3 in DNA: TGTGCCAGTAGTATAGGAGGGCCGCCGGGGACTGAAGCTTTCTTT.

V gene TRBV5-1 combines with J gene TRBJ1-2; 8 nucleotides match TRBD1. CDR1 and CDR2 from the germline V gene are SGHRS and YFSETQ. V shed 4 bases and J 4 bases; nucleotides not matched to a gene: 6. The CDR3 covers 14 residues. CDR3 bases: TGCGCCAGCAGCGATGCAACAGGGGGCTATGGCTACACCTTC. It specifies CASSDATGGYGYTF.

The chain links TRBV2 to TRBJ1-4; tentative D call: TRBD1 (6 bases). In germline, CDR1 is SNHLY, CDR2 FYNNEI. V was trimmed by 6 bases and J by 4 bases, leaving 12 bases between them. CDR3 length equals 14 residues. The CDR3 here is CASRVQGNNEKLFF. The CDR3 DNA reads TGTGCCAGCAGGGTCCAGGGGAATAATGAAAAACTGTTTTTT. Filled out from reference TRBV2 and TRBJ1-4, the complete variable domain reads EPEVTQTPSHQVTQMGQEVILRCVPISNHLYFYWYRQILGQKVEFLVSFYNNEISEKSEIFDDQFSVERPDGSNFTLKIRSTKLEDSAMYFCASRVQGNNEKLFFGSGTQLSVL.

The chain employs TRBV11-3 and TRBJ1-1, with 9 bases matching TRBD1. The CDR3 is made up of 13 amino acids. The V gene's germline CDR1 is SGHNT and CDR2 YENEEA. V trimming: 6 bases; J trimming: 8 bases; junction bases outside the gene matches: 7. The CDR3 reads CASSPGTGREAFF. The CDR3 DNA reads TGTGCCAGCAGTCCCGGGACAGGGCGCGAAGCTTTCTTT.

This chain connects TRBV6-5 to TRBJ1-6; TRBD1 matches 7 bases. The CDR3 is 13 amino acids. Trimming took 6 bases from V and 8 from J; bases not matched to a gene: 4. Germline CDR1 MNHEY, CDR2 SVGAGI. The CDR3 region is CASSDRADSPLHF. The DNA of the CDR3 is TGTGCCAGCAGCGACAGGGCCGATTCACCCCTCCACTTT.

The chain couples TRBV30 to TRBJ1-2; tentatively, D is TRBD1 (5 bases). Germline V gene lookup returns CDR1 GTSNPN and CDR2 SVGIG (reference sequence). Trimming left V 5 bases short and J 8 bases short, with 12 bases between. The CDR3 loop spans 11 amino acids. The chain's CDR3 is CAWGAGVGYTF. The CDR3 region has the DNA TGTGCCTGGGGGGCGGGGGTCGGCTACACCTTC.

This sequence joins TRBV5-1 and TRBJ1-5; a weak D match, TRBD1 (5 bases). V gave up 1 base and J gave up 4 bases, with 12 bases separating them. Germline CDR1 is SGHRS and CDR2 is YFSETQ. CDR3 length: 15 amino acids. The CDR3 DNA sequence: TGCGCCAGCAGCTTGACGGGGGAAGGGAATCAGCCCCAGCATTTT. Its translation: CASSLTGEGNQPQHF. The entire variable domain, with the rest obtained from reference TRBV5-1 and TRBJ1-5, is as follows: KAGVTQTPRYLIKTRGQQVTLSCSPISGHRSVSWYQQTPGQGLQFLFEYFSETQRNKGNFPGRFSGRQFSNSRSEMNVSTLELGDSALYLCASSLTGEGNQPQHFGDGTRLSIL.

The gene calls are TRBV5-4 and TRBJ1-6; 7 bases line up with TRBD1. This CDR3 contains 16 residues. The V segment lost 4 bases and the J segment 6 bases; nucleotides outside the gene matches: 10. Germline V CDR1 and CDR2: SGHNT, YYREEE (reference sequence). The CDR3 DNA is TGTGCCAGCAGCCCAGGGGACAGAAGAGGTAATTCACCCCTCCACTTT. Residues: CASSPGDRRGNSPLHF.

This chain joins TRBV5-1 and TRBJ2-3; TRBD2 is a possible D gene (5 bases). Germline lookup yields CDR1 SGHRS and CDR2 YFSETQ. This CDR3 has 15 residues. Deletions cut 4 bases from V and 3 bases from J, with 15 bases between. The CDR3 nucleotides read TGCGCCAGCAGCCGTCTAGCTTTTGGGACAGATACGCAGTATTTT. This gives the protein CASSRLAFGTDTQYF. Based on the CDR3 plus reference TRBV5-1 and TRBJ2-3, the full variable domain is KAGVTQTPRYLIKTRGQQVTLSCSPISGHRSVSWYQQTPGQGLQFLFEYFSETQRNKGNFPGRFSGRQFSNSRSEMNVSTLELGDSALYLCASSRLAFGTDTQYFGPGTRLTVL.

The chain joins TRBV27 to TRBJ2-1; 9 bases map to TRBD2. The V gene end was trimmed by 7 bases and the J gene end by 6 bases; junction bases not matched to a gene: 10. The CDR3 contains 15 residues. In germline, CDR1 is MNHEY, CDR2 SMNVEV (reference sequence). CDR3 loop: CASNQAGGQVNEQFF. The CDR3 nucleotides read TGTGCCAGCAACCAAGCGGGAGGCCAAGTCAATGAGCAGTTCTTC.

This clone was counted a single time. The chain is built from TRBV2 and TRBJ2-7, with a possible D match to TRBD2 (7 bases). CDR1 is SNHLY and CDR2 is FYNNEI in the germline V gene. V gave up 6 bases and J gave up 3 bases, with 18 bases separating them. The CDR3 covers 15 residues. CDR3: CASSLQGGESYEQYF. DNA of the CDR3: TGTGCCAGCAGCCTACAGGGAGGGGAAAGCTACGAGCAGTACTTC. Together with reference TRBV2 and TRBJ2-7, the CDR3 gives the full variable domain: EPEVTQTPSHQVTQMGQEVILRCVPISNHLYFYWYRQILGQKVEFLVSFYNNEISEKSEIFDDQFSVERPDGSNFTLKIRSTKLEDSAMYFCASSLQGGESYEQYFGPGTRLTVT.

The chain recombines TRBV27 with TRBJ2-7; 9 bases are shared with TRBD1. J gave up 1 base and V 2 bases, and 12 bases lay outside the gene matches. Germline V lookup: CDR1 MNHEY, CDR2 SMNVEV (reference sequence). CDR3 size: 18 residues. The CDR3 is CASSLTAATGGSSYEQYF. The CDR3 coding sequence is TGTGCCAGCAGTTTAACCGCCGCTACAGGGGGCTCTTCCTACGAGCAGTACTTC.